This T cell receptor beta chain was profiled in a study of cytomegalovirus exposure and HLA in healthy donors. Regarding the study as a whole: Per a prior analysis, the majority of TCR beta V segments were productive roughly 90% or roughly 30% of the time. TCR beta chain V- and J-gene trimming was linked, in a later analysis, to a missense variant in DCLRE1C. It is likely that the observed cluster of highly shared sequence variants was a sequencing artifact.

CDR3 length: 16 amino acids. Germline CDR1 reads MDHEN; CDR2 reads SYDVKM. V was pared by 3 bases and J by 1 base, with 13 bases between. 13 Jbeta primers and 60 Vbeta primers were used for the PCR. Some clones are missing from TCRdb's copy, which holds only in-frame ones; the method was immunoSEQ multiplex PCR. The sample carries 50,000 to 75,000 clones, 80% recorded once. On this clone: The antigen remains unidentified.

Sequenced material: PBMCs. The V and J genes are TRBV28 and TRBJ1-5; weak D call: TRBD1 (5 bases). The sequence was collected from a woman between 40 and 50 years old in good health and CMV-seronegative. CDR3 DNA: TGTGCCAGCAGTTTTTTCAGGGTGAGAAGCAATCAGCCCCAGCATTTT. Protein product: CASSFFRVRSNQPQHF.